This T cell receptor beta chain was identified in a study of chemoradiotherapy in HPV16-positive cancers. Study background: Candidate HPV-specific T-cell clones and common TCR motifs came from functional assays in a couple of HPV16-positive patients. Study conclusions and caveats: Only two HPV16-positive patients supplied the functional HPV-specificity definition.

There are 16 residues in the CDR3. Germline trimming cut 3 bases from V and 1 base from J; bases unmatched to any gene: 4. Per germline, CDR1 MNHNS and CDR2 SASEGT. In regard to this clone: The antigen remains undetermined.

The data were produced by immunoSEQ multiplex PCR, yet TCRdb's version contains in-frame clones alone and is incomplete. The table lists roughly 34,000 clones, 80% of them singletons. The clonotype was recovered from a human donor with HPV-associated anogenital cancer. The V gene is TRBV6-1, the J gene TRBJ2-3; 10 bases align to TRBD2. The material was blood, obtained from a patient who underwent chemoradiotherapy. DNA of the CDR3: TGTGCCAGCAGTGAGCTTAGCGGGGGGCGCACAGATACGCAGTATTTT. It yields the protein CASSELSGGRTDTQYF.